The 8 T cell receptor beta chains reported below all come from one sample, sequenced in a study of blood T cell repertoires in COVID-19. Produced via immunoSEQ multiplex PCR; TCRdb's table is partial and in-frame only. The sample carries roughly 40,000 clones, 86% recorded once. Sequencing was carried out using peripheral blood. These receptors were obtained from a man aged 35 to 55 with active COVID-19.

The chain combines TRBV5-4 with TRBJ2-5, with D perhaps TRBD2 (6 bases). V was cut by 0 bases and J by 1 base, with 10 bases left in between. The CDR3 has 15 residues. Looked up from germline, CDR1 is SGHNT and CDR2 is YYREEE (reference sequence). CDR3 residues: CASSLAYSGQETQYF. CDR3 DNA: TGTGCCAGCAGCTTGGCCTATAGCGGCCAAGAGACCCAGTACTTC.

This clone appeared once. CDR3 sequence: CASSLLVPSGRAGRRDTQYF. DNA of the CDR3: TGTGCCAGCAGTTTACTTGTCCCTAGCGGGAGGGCCGGGAGGAGGGATACGCAGTATTTT. The rearrangement joins TRBV28 to TRBJ2-3; the match to TRBD2 covers 12 bases. This CDR3 is built from 20 residues. Germline values: CDR1 MDHEN, CDR2 SYDVKM. Trimming cost V 2 bases and J 6 bases; bases outside gene matches: 18.

The chain joins TRBV28 to TRBJ2-1, with TRBD1 matching over 10 bases. The J segment lost 5 bases and the V segment lost 2 bases, leaving 15 bases of the junction unmatched. Germline V CDR1 and CDR2: MDHEN, SYDVKM. The CDR3 is made up of 19 amino acids. CDR3 in DNA: TGTGCCAGCAGTTTAGGGATGATCGGGACAGGGGACCTAAACAATGAGCAGTTCTTC. Protein sequence: CASSLGMIGTGDLNNEQFF.

The chain links TRBV3-1 (or the pseudogene TRBV3-2) to TRBJ2-7, with D perhaps TRBD1 (6 bases). CDR1 is LGHDT and CDR2 is YNNKEL in the germline V gene (reference sequence). The CDR3 runs to 14 residues. V shed 4 bases and J shed 2 bases, with 12 bases lying between them. The CDR3 nucleotides are TGTGCCAGCAGCCGACAGGTAGGCCCCTACGAGCAGTACTTC. It yields the protein CASSRQVGPYEQYF.

This clone counts as medium-sized (0.01 to 0.1%). CDR3 nucleotides: TGCGCCAGCACCTACGGGACATATCGCACAGATACGCAGTATTTT. This translates into CASTYGTYRTDTQYF. The J gene is TRBJ2-3, the V gene TRBV5-1, with D maybe TRBD1 (6 bases). V was shortened by 6 bases and J by 1 base, with 15 bases between the two germline ends. The CDR3 is 15 residues long. CDR1 and CDR2 (germline): SGHRS, YFSETQ. Filled out from reference TRBV5-1 and TRBJ2-3, the complete variable domain reads KAGVTQTPRYLIKTRGQQVTLSCSPISGHRSVSWYQQTPGQGLQFLFEYFSETQRNKGNFPGRFSGRQFSNSRSEMNVSTLELGDSALYLCASTYGTYRTDTQYFGPGTRLTVL.

The rearrangement joins TRBV18 to TRBJ1-1; tentative D call: TRBD1 (5 bases). The CDR3 consists of 12 residues. Germline lookup yields CDR1 KGHSH and CDR2 LQKENI. The germline V and J ends were trimmed by 3 bases and 9 bases, with 11 bases remaining between them. The DNA of the CDR3 is TGTGCCAGCTCACCTGGGGAGGGGAAAGCTTTCTTT. Protein: CASSPGEGKAFF.

The J gene is TRBJ1-2, the V gene TRBV4-1, with 9 positions matching TRBD1. The germline CDR1 and CDR2 sequences are MGHRA and YSYEKL. V was clipped by 3 bases and J by 5 bases; unmatched bases: 4. This CDR3 region has 14 residues. CDR3 residues: CASSQNRGLYGYTF. The CDR3 bases are TGCGCCAGCAGCCAGAACAGGGGGCTTTATGGCTACACCTTC.

This clone was seen only once. The chain joins TRBV7-3 to TRBJ1-1, with D uncertain. The CDR3 totals 13 residues. Looked up from germline, CDR1 is SGHTA and CDR2 is FQGTGA. V lost 3 bases to trimming and J lost 6 bases, with 11 bases between them. The CDR3 region is CASSFSVGAEAFF. The CDR3 DNA reads as TGTGCCAGCAGCTTCTCGGTCGGAGCTGAAGCTTTCTTT.